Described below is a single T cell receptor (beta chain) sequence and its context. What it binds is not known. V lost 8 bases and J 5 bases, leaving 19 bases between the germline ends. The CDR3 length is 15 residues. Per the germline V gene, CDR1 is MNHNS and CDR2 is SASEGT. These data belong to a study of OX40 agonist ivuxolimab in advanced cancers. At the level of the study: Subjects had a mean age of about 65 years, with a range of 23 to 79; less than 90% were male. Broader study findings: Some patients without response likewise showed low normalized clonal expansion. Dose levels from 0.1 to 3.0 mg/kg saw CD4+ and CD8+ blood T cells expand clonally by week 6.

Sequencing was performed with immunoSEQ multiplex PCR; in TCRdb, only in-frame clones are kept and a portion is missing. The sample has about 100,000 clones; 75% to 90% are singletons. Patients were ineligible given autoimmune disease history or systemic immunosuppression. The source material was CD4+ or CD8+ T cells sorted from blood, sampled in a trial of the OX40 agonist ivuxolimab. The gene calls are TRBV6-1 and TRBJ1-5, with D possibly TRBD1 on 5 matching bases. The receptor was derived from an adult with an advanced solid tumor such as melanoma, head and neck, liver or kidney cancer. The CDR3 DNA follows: TGTGCCAGCGCGCTGGGAACAGGCAAGGATCAGCCCCAGCATTTT. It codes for CASALGTGKDQPQHF.